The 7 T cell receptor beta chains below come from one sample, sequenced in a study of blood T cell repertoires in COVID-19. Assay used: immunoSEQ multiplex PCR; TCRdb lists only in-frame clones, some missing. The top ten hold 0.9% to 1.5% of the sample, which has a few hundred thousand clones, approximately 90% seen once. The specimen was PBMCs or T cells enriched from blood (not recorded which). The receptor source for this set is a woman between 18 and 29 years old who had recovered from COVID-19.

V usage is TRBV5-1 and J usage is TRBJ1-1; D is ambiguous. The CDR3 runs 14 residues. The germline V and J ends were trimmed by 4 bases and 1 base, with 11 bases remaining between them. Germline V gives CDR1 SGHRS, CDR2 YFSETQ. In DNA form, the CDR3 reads TGCGCCAGCAGCGCCGGAGATTGGAACACTGAAGCTTTCTTT. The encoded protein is CASSAGDWNTEAFF.

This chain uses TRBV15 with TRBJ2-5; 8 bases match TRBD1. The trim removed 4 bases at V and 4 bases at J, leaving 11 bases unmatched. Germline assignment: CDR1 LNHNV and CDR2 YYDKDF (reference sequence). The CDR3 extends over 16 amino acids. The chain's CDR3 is CATSKAGTGQGETQYF. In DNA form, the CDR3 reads TGTGCCACCAGCAAAGCCGGGACAGGCCAAGGAGAGACCCAGTACTTC. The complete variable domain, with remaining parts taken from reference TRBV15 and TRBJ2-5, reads DAMVIQNPRYQVTQFGKPVTLSCSQTLNHNVMYWYQQKSSQAPKLLFHYYDKDFNNEADTPDNFQSRRPNTSFCFLDIRSPGLGDTAMYLCATSKAGTGQGETQYFGPGTRLLVL.

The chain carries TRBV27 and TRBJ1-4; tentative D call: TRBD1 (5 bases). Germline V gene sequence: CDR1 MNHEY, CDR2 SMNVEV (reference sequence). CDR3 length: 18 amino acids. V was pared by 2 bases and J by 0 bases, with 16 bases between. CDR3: CASSLIGGLSPTNEKLFF. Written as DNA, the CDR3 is TGTGCCAGCAGTTTAATCGGGGGACTAAGCCCAACTAATGAAAAACTGTTTTTT.

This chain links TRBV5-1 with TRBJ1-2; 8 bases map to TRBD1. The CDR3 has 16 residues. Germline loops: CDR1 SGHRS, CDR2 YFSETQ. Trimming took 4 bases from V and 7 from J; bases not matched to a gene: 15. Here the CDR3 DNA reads TGCGCCAGCAGCCGCAGTTCAGGGGGCGGATTCAGTGGCTACACCTTC. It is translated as CASSRSSGGGFSGYTF. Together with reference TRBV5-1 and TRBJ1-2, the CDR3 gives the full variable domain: KAGVTQTPRYLIKTRGQQVTLSCSPISGHRSVSWYQQTPGQGLQFLFEYFSETQRNKGNFPGRFSGRQFSNSRSEMNVSTLELGDSALYLCASSRSSGGGFSGYTFGSGTRLTVV.

This CDR3 reads CSVDRGPYEQYF. CDR3 in DNA: TGCAGCGTTGACCGAGGGCCCTACGAGCAGTACTTC. The chain joins TRBV29-1 to TRBJ2-7; D is perhaps TRBD2 (5 bases). The germline CDR1 and CDR2 sequences are SQVTM and ANQGSEA. The CDR3 runs to 12 residues. Trimming removed 3 bases from V and 2 bases from J, with 8 bases in between.

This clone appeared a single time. Here the CDR3 DNA reads TGTGCCAGCAGTTGGACAGGGCGGCCTAACTATGGCTACACCTTC. This gives the protein CASSWTGRPNYGYTF. V is TRBV27 and J is TRBJ1-2, with 8 nucleotides matching TRBD1. Germline lookup yields CDR1 MNHEY and CDR2 SMNVEV (reference sequence). This CDR3 has 15 residues. The V segment lost 4 bases and the J segment 0 bases; nucleotides outside the gene matches: 4.

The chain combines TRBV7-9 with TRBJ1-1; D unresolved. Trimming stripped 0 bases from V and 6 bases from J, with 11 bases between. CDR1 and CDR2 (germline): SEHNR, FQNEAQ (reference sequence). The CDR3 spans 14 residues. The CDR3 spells CASSLAKGVAEAFF. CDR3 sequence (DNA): TGTGCCAGCAGCTTAGCTAAGGGAGTCGCTGAAGCTTTCTTT.